The sequence of this T cell receptor beta chain was determined in a study of blood T cell repertoires in COVID-19. About the research overall: The samples span acute and convalescent COVID-19 from the United States, Italy and Spain. PBMCs, B-cell-depleted T cells, or T cells provided the cDNA or gDNA that made up the material.

The CDR3 spans 15 residues. V was cut by 1 base and J by 7 bases, with 14 bases left in between. The V gene's germline CDR1 is SGHAT and CDR2 FQNNGV. Original methodology: Reference gene primer amplification in the assay estimated nucleated cell counts. Sequenced by immunoSEQ multiplex PCR; TCRdb stores in-frame clones only, minus some. Clonal size and the V and J genes are those of that table, whereas D and trimming came from the DNA. The sample carries about 200,000 clones, roughly nine tenths recorded once. The chain employs TRBV11-2 and TRBJ2-1; TRBD2 is a possible D gene (5 bases). The sequence derives from a woman aged 45-65 years with acute or convalescent COVID-19. The sequenced sample consisted of peripheral blood. In nucleotides, the CDR3 is TGTGCCAGCAGCTTAGTTAGTGGCGGAGGTAATGAGCAGTTCTTC. This translates into CASSLVSGGGNEQFF.